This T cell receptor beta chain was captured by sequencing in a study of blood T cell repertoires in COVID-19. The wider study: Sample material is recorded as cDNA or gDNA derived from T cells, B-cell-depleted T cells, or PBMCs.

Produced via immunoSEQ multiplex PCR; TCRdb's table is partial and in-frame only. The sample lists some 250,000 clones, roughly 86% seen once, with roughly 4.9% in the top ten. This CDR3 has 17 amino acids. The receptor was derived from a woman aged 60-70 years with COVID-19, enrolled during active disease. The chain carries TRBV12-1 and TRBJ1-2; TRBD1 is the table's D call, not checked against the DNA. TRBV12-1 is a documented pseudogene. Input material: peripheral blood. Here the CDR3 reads CASSFLGTGTPYYGYTF. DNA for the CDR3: TGTGCCAGCAGCTTTTTGGGGACAGGGACTCCGTATTATGGCTACACCTTC.